One sample yielded the 2 T cell receptor beta chains listed below, sequenced in a study of blood T cell repertoires in COVID-19. Only in-frame clones appear in the TCRdb table, and some are missing; sequencing was by immunoSEQ multiplex PCR. The table includes 350,000 or so clones, about 88% detected once. The sample consisted of PBMCs or T cells enriched from blood (not recorded which). Receptors originate from a woman in her 30s who had been exposed to COVID-19.

In regard to this clone: Within the sample, other DNA sequences also encode this same CDR3. This sequence joins TRBV18 and TRBJ2-7; D is possibly TRBD1 (6 bases). This CDR3 comprises 13 residues. Between the trimmed V and J ends, which lost 1 base and 3 bases, there was a span of 7 bases. Germline V gene data show CDR1 as KGHSH and CDR2 as LQKENI. CDR3 nucleotides: TGTGCCAGCTCACCACAGGACAGCTACGAGCAGTACTTC. Its translation: CASSPQDSYEQYF.

The genes are TRBV10-3 and TRBJ2-6, with 7 bases aligning to TRBD1. Germline loops: CDR1 ENHRY, CDR2 SYGVKD. V lost 8 bases, J lost 0 bases, and 7 bases stayed unmatched. The length of the CDR3 is 16 residues. The CDR3 nucleotides are TGTGCCATCCGACAGGGTGTCAGCTCTGGGGCCAACGTCCTGACTTTC. Its translation is CAIRQGVSSGANVLTF.